This T cell receptor beta chain was retrieved from a study of patients and donors after allogeneic stem cell transplantation. In TCRdb, the RT-PCR reads were re-called with MiXCR into one record per CDR3 protein. The data show fewer than 75,000 distinct CDR3 sequences, with 10% to 15% seen just once and around 32% held by the top ten. From germline, CDR1 is SGHVS and CDR2 FNYEAQ. There are 16 residues in the CDR3. J was trimmed by 3 bases and V by 5 bases; bases with no gene match: 3. Sequencing used blood, either unsorted or a sorted T cell fraction (not recorded which). This receptor was identified in a human donor who was either an allogeneic HSCT recipient or a stem cell or donor lymphocyte infusion donor (not recorded which). It is not recorded whose cells these are; they may come from a transplant donor. V is TRBV7-6 and J is TRBJ2-4; 14 bases line up with TRBD2. CDR3 bases: TGTGCCAGCAGCCCAGGGACTAGCGGGAGCAAAAACATTCAGTACTTC. Its protein product is CASSPGTSGSKNIQYF.